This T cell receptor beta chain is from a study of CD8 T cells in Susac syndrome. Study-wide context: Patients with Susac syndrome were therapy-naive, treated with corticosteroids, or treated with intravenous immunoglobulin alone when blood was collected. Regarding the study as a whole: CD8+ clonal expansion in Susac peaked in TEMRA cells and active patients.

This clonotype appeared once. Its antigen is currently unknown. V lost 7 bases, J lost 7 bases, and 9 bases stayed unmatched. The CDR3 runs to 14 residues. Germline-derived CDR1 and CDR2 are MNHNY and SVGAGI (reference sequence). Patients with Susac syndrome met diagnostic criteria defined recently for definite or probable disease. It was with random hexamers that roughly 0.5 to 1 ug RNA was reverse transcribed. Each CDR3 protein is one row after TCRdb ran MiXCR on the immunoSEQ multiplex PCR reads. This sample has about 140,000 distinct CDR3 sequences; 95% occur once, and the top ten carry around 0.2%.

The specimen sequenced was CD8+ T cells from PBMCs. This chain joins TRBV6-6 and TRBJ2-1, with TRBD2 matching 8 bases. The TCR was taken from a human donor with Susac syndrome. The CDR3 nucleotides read TGTGCCAGCATTCTGCGGGGGGCGGATAATGAGCAGTTCTTC. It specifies CASILRGADNEQFF.